This T cell receptor beta chain is drawn from a study of T-cell reconstitution after alpha-beta-depleted transplantation in children. A TCRbeta library incorporating unique molecular identifiers was prepared. Each CDR3 protein gets one entry after TCRdb re-called the PCR reads with MiXCR. The sample records 350,000 to 400,000 distinct CDR3 sequences, 20% being singletons. Specimen: PBMCs from the stem cell graft donor, collected from the stem cell graft. This TCR came from a human donor who donated a stem cell graft to a child with acute myeloid leukemia.

The CDR3 DNA follows: TGTGCCAGCAGCTTTAGGTCGGGACAACTCTGCACCTTC. This gives the protein CASSFRSGQLCTF. The V and J genes are TRBV7-2 and TRBJ1-2; TRBD1 might be the D (6 bases). CDR1 SGHTA and CDR2 FQGNSA come from the germline V gene. There are 13 residues in the CDR3. The ends were cut back, 3 bases at V and 13 bases at J, with 18 bases in the middle.